This T cell receptor beta chain was captured by sequencing in a study of high-grade serous ovarian cancer treatment subgroups (dated by TCRdb to about 2021). With respect to the entire study: On average, sequencing produced around 15,000 reads and approximately 7,500 unique TCR beta rearrangements for each sample. TCR beta repertoires were profiled in patients with high-grade serous ovarian cancer who were grouped, under a laparoscopic triage algorithm, by complete gross resection or by neoadjuvant chemotherapy response. The cohort comprised 30 patients: some ten with no residual disease after primary surgery (R0), some ten excellent NACT responders, and some ten poor NACT responders. One primary tumor sample and two metastatic tumor samples were collected from each patient, for a total of around 99 samples.

What the research found in general, with its limitations: Repertoire similarity between tumors from the same patient ranged from roughly 0.095 to 0.8, while tumors from different patients showed almost no similarity. TCR repertoire analyses focused on CDR3; CDR1 and CDR2 were not analyzed. Bulk tumor TCR sequencing lacked spatial information, limiting insight into HGSC tumor complexity and diversity. TCR clonal relatedness showed a positive correlation with neoantigen level and a trend toward positive correlation with copy number variation and mutation load from whole-genome sequencing.

This clone appeared a single time. Its antigen target is currently unknown. Per-base quality was not reported, and no clone a single base away is much larger than it. The 90 tumor samples underwent high-throughput TCR profiling using ImmunoSEQ. The paper's processing steps were these. The repertoire diversity metrics included richness (unique productive sequences), clonality, evenness and relatedness, and the Bhattacharyya coefficient was used to measure similarity between samples. Conclusions stayed consistent in a sensitivity analysis that left out TCRs with fewer than two reads. This immuneACCESS table, as held by TCRdb, lists in-frame sequences with V and J called but not all clones. Of the missing ones, under half trace to an unresolved V gene in checked studies; the others have no known cause. V and J calls plus clone size are reproduced from that table; the DNA served to infer D and trimming. The table for this sample lists several thousand clones; roughly 79% of them were counted only once. The ten largest clones capture 4.5% to 5.5% of the sample.

V loses 2 bases of germline sequence and J loses 1 base, and the interval between the two ends is 15 bases. CDR1 and CDR2 are drawn from the germline V gene: SGHRS, YFSETQ. Inclusive of the bounding cysteine and phenylalanine, the CDR3 is 16 residues long. CDR3 DNA is the only sequence kept; it has 48 bases, read in frame from the first base. The tumor samples were collected prior to definitive surgery or chemotherapy. Genomic DNA extraction was performed by the MD Anderson Biospecimen Extraction Resource, and TCR sequencing was carried out by the MD Anderson Cancer Genomics Laboratory. The sequenced sample was tumor tissue. The rearrangement combines TRBV5-1 with TRBJ2-5; a tentative D call is TRBD1 (6 bases match). The receptor's source is a human donor with high-grade serous ovarian cancer. The CDR3 sequence is CASSLSPTGPQETQYF. The nucleotide sequence is given as TGCGCCAGCAGCTTATCTCCCACAGGGCCCCAAGAGACCCAGTACTTC.